Presented here are 28 T cell receptor beta chains from one specimen sequenced in a study of CD8 T cells in Susac syndrome. With random hexamers, reverse transcription was performed on about 0.5 to 1 ug of RNA. TCRdb processed the immunoSEQ multiplex PCR reads anew with MiXCR; each CDR3 protein has one entry. In the table there are hundreds of thousands of distinct CDR3 sequences, about 93% of which are singletons. Material for sequencing was CD4+ T cells from PBMCs. Receptors were obtained from a human donor with multiple sclerosis.

The rearrangement joins TRBV20-1 to TRBJ1-2; possible D gene TRBD1, 5 bases. This CDR3 is 13 amino acids long. The germline V and J ends were trimmed by 2 bases and 1 base, with 8 bases remaining between them. The germline V gene has CDR1 DFQATT and CDR2 SNEGSKA (reference sequence). The CDR3 here is CSARQGINYGYTF. In DNA form, the CDR3 reads TGCAGTGCTAGACAGGGCATTAACTATGGCTACACCTTC.

This sequence joins TRBV20-1 and TRBJ1-5, with 7 bases fitting TRBD1. The CDR3 totals 13 residues. Germline loops: CDR1 DFQATT, CDR2 SNEGSKA (reference sequence). Trimming removed 4 bases from V and 7 bases from J; junction bases left unmatched: 7. The CDR3 nucleotides are TGCAGTGCTAAGGACAGGACGGGGCAGCCCCAGCATTTT. Translation: CSAKDRTGQPQHF.

This rearrangement joins TRBV29-1 to TRBJ1-5; D not resolved. There are 12 residues in the CDR3. Per germline, CDR1 SQVTM and CDR2 ANQGSEA. The ends were cut back, 4 bases at V and 5 bases at J, with 9 bases in the middle. Here the CDR3 reads CSVVSGDQPQHF. In DNA, the CDR3 is TGCAGCGTTGTGAGCGGGGATCAGCCCCAGCATTTT.

This chain joins TRBV20-1 and TRBJ2-5, with 9 bases lining up with TRBD2. Germline V gene sequence: CDR1 DFQATT, CDR2 SNEGSKA (reference sequence). This CDR3 is built from 14 residues. The CDR3: CSLAAGGRQETQYF. DNA for the CDR3: TGCAGCTTAGCGGCGGGAGGGAGACAAGAGACCCAGTACTTC.

V gene TRBV18 combines with J gene TRBJ1-2; TRBD1 matches at 10 bases. V lost 6 bases to trimming and J lost 8 bases; unmatched junction nucleotides: 12. This CDR3 region has 15 residues. Germline CDR1 and CDR2: KGHSH and LQKENI. The CDR3 reads CASSTGTGEIQGYTF. The DNA for the CDR3 is TGTGCCAGCTCGACCGGGACAGGGGAAATACAAGGCTACACCTTC.

This clonotype was picked up one time. This chain connects TRBV29-1 to TRBJ2-2; D call uncertain. Germline CDR1 SQVTM, CDR2 ANQGSEA. V was clipped by 2 bases and J by 9 bases, with 10 bases between them. The CDR3 spans 12 residues. The CDR3 DNA is TGCAGCGTTGAAAGTGAGCTCAGGGAGCTGTTTTTT. It is translated as CSVESELRELFF.

The chain combines TRBV28 with TRBJ2-2; TRBD2 matches 9 bases. J was trimmed by 7 bases and V by 6 bases; bases with no gene match: 9. The CDR3 runs 15 residues. Germline CDR1 reads MDHEN; CDR2 reads SYDVKM. The CDR3 spells CASRGAGGAGGELFF. CDR3 nucleotide sequence: TGTGCCAGCAGGGGCGCGGGGGGGGCCGGCGGGGAGCTGTTTTTT.

The CDR3 nucleotides read TGCGCCAGCAGCCAAGATTCGGGACAGGGACGTCGGCCCCAGCATTTT. Protein sequence: CASSQDSGQGRRPQHF. The chain has TRBV4-1 and TRBJ1-5, with 9 bases matching TRBD1. The germline V gene has CDR1 MGHRA and CDR2 YSYEKL. This CDR3 region has 16 residues. The ends lost 0 bases at V and 9 bases at J; junction bases unmatched: 9.

This chain joins TRBV19 and TRBJ1-2; D possibly corresponds to TRBD1 (6 bases). The germline V and J ends were trimmed by 7 bases and 3 bases, with 15 bases remaining between them. The CDR3 has 14 amino acids. Germline V gives CDR1 LNHDA, CDR2 SQIVND (reference sequence). CDR3 in amino acids: CASNDRPLHYGYTF. The CDR3 nucleotides read TGTGCCAGTAATGACAGGCCATTACACTATGGCTACACCTTC. The full variable domain, with the rest looked up from reference TRBV19 and TRBJ1-2, is DGGITQSPKYLFRKEGQNVTLSCEQNLNHDAMYWYRQDPGQGLRLIYYSQIVNDFQKGDIAEGYSVSREKKESFPLTVTSAQKNPTAFYLCASNDRPLHYGYTFGSGTRLTVV.

The rearrangement joins TRBV29-1 to TRBJ2-1; possibly TRBD1 or TRBD2 for D (5 bases each). This CDR3 comprises 12 residues. The V end was cut by 6 bases, the J end by 8 bases, with 14 bases between. Germline-derived CDR1 and CDR2 are SQVTM and ANQGSEA. The DNA of the CDR3 is TGCAGCGTAGCCGGGGCCGGGTATGAGCAGTTCTTC. Translation: CSVAGAGYEQFF.

V usage is TRBV30 and J usage is TRBJ1-2; D possibly corresponds to TRBD1 (6 bases). V shed 1 base and J shed 4 bases, with 13 bases lying between them. CDR1 and CDR2 (germline): GTSNPN, SVGIG (reference sequence). The CDR3 is 14 amino acids. CDR3 in amino acids: CAWSAPGQRYGYTF. The CDR3 DNA sequence: TGTGCCTGGAGTGCCCCTGGACAGCGCTATGGCTACACCTTC.

The chain uses TRBV18 and TRBJ2-7; TRBD1 agrees at 10 bases. CDR1 and CDR2 from the germline V gene are KGHSH and LQKENI. The CDR3 is 15 amino acids. V lost 4 bases, J lost 5 bases, and 8 bases stayed unmatched. CDR3 residues: CASSLSGTGAHEQYF. Written as DNA, the CDR3 is TGTGCCAGCTCACTCTCCGGGACAGGGGCCCACGAGCAGTACTTC. The variable domain in full, with the rest retrieved from reference TRBV18 and TRBJ2-7, is NAGVMQNPRHLVRRRGQEARLRCSPMKGHSHVYWYRQLPEEGLKFMVYLQKENIIDESGMPKERFSAEFPKEGPSILRIQQVVRGDSAAYFCASSLSGTGAHEQYFGPGTRLTVT.

The rearrangement joins TRBV20-1 to TRBJ1-1; possibly TRBD1 for D (6 bases). Trimming took 3 bases from V and 0 from J, leaving 14 bases between them. The V gene's germline CDR1 is DFQATT and CDR2 SNEGSKA (reference sequence). The CDR3 loop spans 15 amino acids. The CDR3 is CSARTGPFMNTEAFF. The CDR3, as DNA: TGCAGTGCTAGGACAGGCCCGTTCATGAACACTGAAGCTTTCTTT.

The chain has TRBV5-1 and TRBJ2-7, with D perhaps given as TRBD1 or TRBD2 (5 bases each). The CDR3 spans 17 residues. Trimming stripped 2 bases from V and 2 bases from J, with 20 bases between. CDR1 SGHRS and CDR2 YFSETQ come from the germline V gene. The CDR3 is CASSFVLTGTVTYEQYF. The CDR3 region has the DNA TGCGCCAGCAGCTTTGTACTGACCGGGACCGTGACCTACGAGCAGTACTTC. The variable domain in full, completed from reference TRBV5-1 and TRBJ2-7, reads KAGVTQTPRYLIKTRGQQVTLSCSPISGHRSVSWYQQTPGQGLQFLFEYFSETQRNKGNFPGRFSGRQFSNSRSEMNVSTLELGDSALYLCASSFVLTGTVTYEQYFGPGTRLTVT.

The chain links TRBV30 to TRBJ1-5; 9 positions match TRBD1. This CDR3 has 13 residues. Germline V CDR1 and CDR2: GTSNPN, SVGIG (reference sequence). The V gene end was trimmed by 3 bases and the J gene end by 4 bases; junction bases not matched to a gene: 1. In nucleotides, the CDR3 is TGTGCCTGGAGGGGACAGGGTAATCAGCCCCAGCATTTT. This codes for CAWRGQGNQPQHF.

In DNA, the CDR3 is TGTGCCAGCAGCCCCGGGGCAGCGATAGATACGCAGTATTTT. Translation: CASSPGAAIDTQYF. The V call is TRBV7-2, the J call TRBJ2-3, with D perhaps TRBD1 or TRBD2 (5 bases each). V lost 5 bases and J 5 bases, leaving 14 bases between the germline ends. Per the germline V gene, CDR1 is SGHTA and CDR2 is FQGNSA. CDR3 size: 14 residues.

The gene calls are TRBV20-1 and TRBJ2-1; 8 bases agree with TRBD2. Trimming cost V 5 bases and J 4 bases; bases outside gene matches: 10. Looked up from germline, CDR1 is DFQATT and CDR2 is SNEGSKA (reference sequence). CDR3 length equals 15 residues. CDR3 DNA sequence: TGCAGTGCTCCGCCATTAGCGGGAAGATACAATGAGCAGTTCTTC. Amino acids: CSAPPLAGRYNEQFF.

This rearrangement joins TRBV7-9 to TRBJ1-2; no clear D. With 3 bases removed from V and 4 bases from J, the gap between germline ends came to 12 bases. This CDR3 is 14 amino acids long. CDR1 and CDR2 from the germline V gene are SEHNR and FQNEAQ (reference sequence). CDR3 DNA sequence: TGTGCCAGCAGCTTGGAGGGTACGGGCTATGGCTACACCTTC. Translation gives CASSLEGTGYGYTF.

This clonotype was detected only a few times. This rearrangement joins TRBV11-3 to TRBJ2-7; 7 nucleotides match TRBD1. J lost 0 bases, V lost 1 base, and 0 bases had no gene match. The germline CDR1 and CDR2 sequences are SGHNT and YENEEA. This CDR3 has 14 amino acids. In nucleotides, the CDR3 is TGTGCCAGCAGCTTAGGGGACAGCTCCTACGAGCAGTACTTC. Translated: CASSLGDSSYEQYF.

The chain has TRBV3-1 and TRBJ1-1; 7 bases align to TRBD1. Germline loops: CDR1 LGHDT, CDR2 YNNKEL (reference sequence). This CDR3 has 18 amino acids. The J segment lost 0 bases and the V segment lost 1 base, leaving 11 bases of the junction unmatched. CDR3 amino acids: CASSQGFPRGAMNTEAFF. CDR3 nucleotide sequence: TGTGCCAGCAGCCAAGGGTTCCCCAGGGGGGCCATGAACACTGAAGCTTTCTTT.

This clonotype came up once. The chain carries TRBV30 and TRBJ1-2, with D unresolved. Looked up from germline, CDR1 is GTSNPN and CDR2 is SVGIG (reference sequence). The CDR3 extends over 10 amino acids. The V end was cut by 7 bases, the J end by 7 bases, with 10 bases between. CDR3 region: CASYRGGYTF. As DNA, the CDR3 is TGTGCCTCATATCGGGGTGGCTACACCTTC.

The chain joins TRBV10-2 to TRBJ1-1; no firm D call. V was trimmed by 6 bases and J by 3 bases, leaving 8 bases between them. Germline loops: CDR1 WSHSY, CDR2 SAAADI. The CDR3 contains 12 residues. The CDR3 sequence is CASSSADTEAFF. The CDR3 DNA sequence: TGCGCCAGCAGCTCGGCCGACACTGAAGCTTTCTTT.

This CDR3 is CASTKVRQGGLNTEAFF. In DNA, the CDR3 is TGTGCCAGCACCAAGGTCCGACAGGGAGGGTTGAACACTGAAGCTTTCTTT. The chain recombines TRBV27 with TRBJ1-1, with 7 bases aligning to TRBD1. CDR1 and CDR2 (germline): MNHEY, SMNVEV (reference sequence). The CDR3 extends over 17 amino acids. J gave up 0 bases and V 7 bases, and 14 bases lay outside the gene matches.

Of note for this clonotype: One end of the junction fails to match germline, which may point to a read error. The chain combines TRBV18 with TRBJ2-6; D might be TRBD1 (6 bases). CDR1 and CDR2 from the germline V gene are KGHSH and LQKENI. The CDR3 totals 18 residues. In DNA, the CDR3 is TGCGCCAGCTCAGATCAGGGGCCGCCCATCTCTGGGGCCAACGTCCTGACTTTC. This encodes CASSDQGPPISGANVLTF. Full variable domain (outside the CDR3, taken from reference TRBV18 and TRBJ2-6): NAGVMQNPRHLVRRRGQEARLRCSPMKGHSHVYWYRQLPEEGLKFMVYLQKENIIDESGMPKERFSAEFPKEGPSILRIQQVVRGDSAAYFCASSDQGPPISGANVLTFGAGSRLTVL.

The rearrangement links TRBV3-1 to TRBJ2-5, with unresolved D. This CDR3 has 13 residues. Trimming left V 3 bases short and J 1 base short, with 6 bases between. The germline V gene has CDR1 LGHDT and CDR2 YNNKEL (reference sequence). CDR3 loop: CASSQAGQETQYF. Here the CDR3 DNA reads TGTGCCAGCAGCCAGGCAGGCCAAGAGACCCAGTACTTC.

The rearrangement uses TRBV6-1 and TRBJ1-2; D is unresolved. Per germline, CDR1 MNHNS and CDR2 SASEGT. V was pared by 8 bases and J by 3 bases, with 7 bases between. This CDR3 spans 11 amino acids. In DNA form, the CDR3 reads TGTGCCAGCCTAAGGGACTATGGCTACACCTTC. This sequence encodes CASLRDYGYTF.

The genes are TRBV7-9 and TRBJ1-2; D is possibly TRBD1 (5 bases). This CDR3 contains 13 residues. CDR1 is SEHNR, CDR2 FQNEAQ, per germline (reference sequence). The ends were cut back, 5 bases at V and 6 bases at J, with 13 bases in the middle. Here the CDR3 DNA reads TGTGCCAGCAGCGTATCCGGGGCAGATGGCTACACCTTC. Encoded protein: CASSVSGADGYTF.

The sample holds one count of this clonotype. As DNA, the CDR3 is TGTGCCAGCAGAGGTGCAGGGACGGGCGAGCAGTACTTC. The encoded protein is CASRGAGTGEQYF. This chain connects TRBV12-3 or TRBV12-4 to TRBJ2-7, with D perhaps matching TRBD1 or TRBD2 (5 bases each). This CDR3 has 13 residues. Trimming took 6 bases from V and 6 from J, leaving 15 bases between them.